Below are 19 T cell receptor beta chains sequenced from a single sample in a study of blood T cells in healthy people across ages. Together with a sample-barcoded 5' primer, a J-beta primer mix was included in a second PCR lasting about 6 to 11 cycles. MiXCR was run by TCRdb on the 5' RACE reads, yielding one entry per CDR3 protein. This table has around 1,800,000 distinct CDR3 sequences, approximately 40% appearing once. The material sequenced was blood. The receptor set was obtained from a human donor in good health.

A remark on this clonotype: Relative to the germline gene, one junction end is altered; a read error may explain this. The chain recombines TRBV4-1 with TRBJ2-7; 10 bases map to TRBD2. The CDR3 covers 17 residues. CDR1 is MGHRA, CDR2 YSYEKL, per germline. The CDR3 DNA is TGCGCCAACAGCCAAGAGAGCGGGGGGGCTTTTTCGTACGAGCAGTACTTC. Translating gives CANSQESGGAFSYEQYF.

This CDR3 is CASSLQEGEAFF. CDR3 DNA sequence: TGTGCCAGCAGTCTCCAGGAGGGGGAAGCTTTCTTT. V and J are TRBV12-3 or TRBV12-4 and TRBJ1-1; the D gene is possibly TRBD1 (5 bases). V lost 5 bases and J 8 bases, leaving 12 bases between the germline ends. The CDR3 is 12 amino acids.

This chain links TRBV12-3 or TRBV12-4 with TRBJ2-1; D gene uncertain. V lost 3 bases to trimming and J lost 13 bases, with 10 bases between them. The CDR3 runs 11 residues. The CDR3 bases are TGTGCCAGCAGTTTGATTCAGACCCAGTTCTTC. Translating gives CASSLIQTQFF.

This clonotype has just a few counts. The rearrangement links TRBV12-3 or TRBV12-4 to TRBJ2-7, with TRBD2 matching over 16 bases. The CDR3 extends over 17 amino acids. After removal of 5 bases from V and 2 bases from J, the junction contained 6 bases not matched to a gene. The DNA for the CDR3 is TGTGCCAGCAGTAAACCGGGACTAGCGGGGGGGACCTACGAGCAGTACTTC. Translated, it gives CASSKPGLAGGTYEQYF.

This clonotype was counted only a few times. The chain uses TRBV18 and TRBJ2-7; D gene ambiguous. The assigned J gene may be wrong: the sequence end matches TRBJ2-5 better. The CDR3 totals 17 residues. Germline V gene lookup returns CDR1 KGHSH and CDR2 LQKENI. The CDR3 nucleotides are TGTGCCAGCTCACCTTCACGCGCAGGTGCCGGTGGGGAGACCCAGTACTTC. It translates to CASSPSRAGAGGETQYF.

The genes are TRBV24-1 and TRBJ2-2, with 8 positions matching TRBD1. Unmatched junction bases numbered 12, after V lost 5 bases and J lost 5 bases. This CDR3 spans 17 amino acids. In germline, CDR1 is KGHDR, CDR2 SFDVKD. The CDR3 coding sequence is TGTGCCACCAGTGGCATCGACCAGGGGGCGCGAACCGGGGAGCTGTTTTTT. Translating gives CATSGIDQGARTGELFF.

In regard to this clonotype: Its ends do not fully match the called genes, so a read error is possible. The chain employs TRBV2 and TRBJ1-2; D is perhaps TRBD1 (6 bases). This CDR3 has 13 residues. Germline CDR1 SNHLY, CDR2 FYNNEI. CDR3 loop: CASSAGVDYGCTF. CDR3 in DNA: TGTGCCAGCAGTGCAGGGGTAGATTATGGCTGCACCTTC.

This clonotype appeared many times. The chain carries TRBV29-1 and TRBJ2-7; TRBD2 might be the D (6 bases). Deletions cut 3 bases from V and 4 bases from J, with 19 bases between. The CDR3 is 15 amino acids. Germline CDR1 reads SQVTM; CDR2 reads ANQGSEA. The CDR3 coding sequence is TGCAGCGTTGACGCTTTCGGCACGGAGGGATACGAGCAGTACTTC. Protein: CSVDAFGTEGYEQYF.

The table lists this clonotype with a few counts. This chain uses TRBV7-2 with TRBJ1-6; a possible D gene is TRBD1 (5 bases). Trimming took 11 bases from V and 0 from J, leaving 17 bases between them. The CDR3 covers 16 residues. CDR1 is SGHTA and CDR2 is FQGNSA in the germline V gene. The CDR3 sequence is CALGGIQSSYNSPLHF. CDR3 DNA: TGTGCCCTGGGGGGGATACAAAGCTCCTATAATTCACCCCTCCACTTT.

The sample holds a few counts of this clonotype. This chain connects TRBV2 to TRBJ1-1; 11 positions match TRBD1. Germline CDR1 reads SNHLY; CDR2 reads FYNNEI. CDR3 length: 12 residues. The J segment lost 6 bases and the V segment lost 6 bases, leaving 0 bases of the junction unmatched. In DNA, the CDR3 is TGTGCCAGCAGGGACAGGGGGCCTGAAGCTTTCTTT. Protein: CASRDRGPEAFF. The full variable domain, rest sourced from reference TRBV2 and TRBJ1-1, is EPEVTQTPSHQVTQMGQEVILRCVPISNHLYFYWYRQILGQKVEFLVSFYNNEISEKSEIFDDQFSVERPDGSNFTLKIRSTKLEDSAMYFCASRDRGPEAFFGQGTRLTVV.

The rearrangement uses TRBV18 and TRBJ1-1; the match to TRBD1 covers 12 bases. The CDR3 length is 18 residues. In germline, CDR1 is KGHSH, CDR2 LQKENI. V lost 4 bases, J lost 5 bases, and 14 bases stayed unmatched. The chain's CDR3 is CASSLRRPGQGAETEAFF. The CDR3, as DNA: TGTGCCAGCTCACTTAGAAGACCGGGACAGGGGGCAGAAACTGAAGCTTTCTTT.

This rearrangement joins TRBV28 to TRBJ2-7; 7 nucleotides match TRBD1. With 10 bases clipped from V and 2 bases from J, the junction kept 11 bases outside the gene matches. The CDR3 spans 14 residues. The germline gives CDR1 MDHEN, CDR2 SYDVKM. Here the CDR3 DNA reads TGTGCCATCAGAGACAGGGTAGGGGCCTACGAGCAGTACTTC. Protein: CAIRDRVGAYEQYF.

The V and J genes are TRBV6-2 or TRBV6-3 and TRBJ1-2, with D perhaps matching TRBD1 (6 bases). The V end was cut by 1 base, the J end by 0 bases, with 15 bases between. The CDR3 is 17 residues long. Germline V gene sequence: CDR1 MNHEY, CDR2 SVGEGT. CDR3 region: CASSYYMPGQSNYGYTF. The CDR3 DNA reads TGTGCCAGCAGTTACTATATGCCGGGACAATCTAACTATGGCTACACCTTC.

The chain has TRBV28 and TRBJ2-7; D gene unclear. The germline V and J ends were trimmed by 3 bases and 3 bases, with 9 bases remaining between them. The germline gives CDR1 MDHEN, CDR2 SYDVKM. CDR3 length: 13 amino acids. CDR3 nucleotides: TGTGCCAGCAGTTTTGAACAGATCTACGAGCAGTACTTC. Translating gives CASSFEQIYEQYF.

The table lists this clonotype with a few counts. The V call is TRBV12-3 or TRBV12-4, the J call TRBJ2-1; a weak D match, TRBD2 (6 bases). V lost 3 bases and J lost 8, with 11 bases in between. There are 13 residues in the CDR3. CDR3 loop: CASSFPSVDEQFF. CDR3 nucleotide sequence: TGTGCCAGCAGTTTCCCTAGCGTCGATGAGCAGTTCTTC.

In its sample, this clonotype was seen a few times. The gene calls are TRBV28 and TRBJ2-5; 9 bases are a match to TRBD1. Unmatched junction bases numbered 7, after V lost 4 bases and J lost 4 bases. Germline V gives CDR1 MDHEN, CDR2 SYDVKM. There are 15 residues in the CDR3. The CDR3 sequence is CASSWDRAPGETQYF. The CDR3 nucleotides are TGTGCCAGCAGTTGGGACAGGGCACCCGGAGAGACCCAGTACTTC. The full variable domain, completed using reference TRBV28 and TRBJ2-5, is DVKVTQSSRYLVKRTGEKVFLECVQDMDHENMFWYRQDPGLGLRLIYFSYDVKMKEKGDIPEGYSVSREKKERFSLILESASTNQTSMYLCASSWDRAPGETQYFGPGTRLLVL.

This chain joins TRBV29-1 and TRBJ1-2; D is possibly TRBD1 (6 bases). V lost 5 bases and J 4 bases, leaving 14 bases between the germline ends. The CDR3 has 13 residues. Germline V gene lookup returns CDR1 SQVTM and CDR2 ANQGSEA. The CDR3 here is CSVTGRNLYGYTF. The CDR3, as DNA: TGCAGCGTTACAGGGAGAAACCTCTATGGCTACACCTTC.

The rearrangement uses TRBV20-1 and TRBJ2-5; D possibly corresponds to TRBD1 (5 bases). TRBJ2-7 explains the end of the DNA better; the J call may be wrong. This CDR3 spans 15 amino acids. In germline, CDR1 is DFQATT, CDR2 SNEGSKA (reference sequence). CDR3 sequence (DNA): TGCAGTGCTAGAGATCGTCTTCAGGGATCCTACGAGCAGTACTTC. Its protein product is CSARDRLQGSYEQYF.

Only one count was recorded for this clonotype. This rearrangement joins TRBV12-3 or TRBV12-4 to TRBJ2-3; 9 positions match TRBD1. After removal of 6 bases from V and 5 bases from J, the junction contained 6 bases not matched to a gene. The CDR3 is 14 residues long. The CDR3 reads CASRQGARGDTQYF. DNA of the CDR3: TGTGCCAGCAGACAGGGGGCGCGAGGAGATACGCAGTATTTT.